Listed here are 8 T cell receptor beta chains from one sample, sequenced in a study of STAT5B mutations in CD4+ large granular lymphocyte leukemia (dated by TCRdb to between 2022 and 2023). Library generation was performed with the immunoSEQ multiplex PCR assay. TCRdb re-hosts the immuneACCESS table, in-frame sequences only. Its copies lack some clones; in the studies checked, an unresolved V gene accounts for under half of them, and the cause for the rest is not known. A total of about 40,000 clones appear in this sample, roughly 79% of them only once. In total, the top ten clones hold around 3.5% of the sample. Sequencing used CD4+ T cells from blood buffy coats. The receptors here all came from a human donor in good health.

V gene TRBV30 combines with J gene TRBJ2-7; a weak D match, TRBD1 (5 bases). V lost 4 bases and J lost 4, with 11 bases in between. CDR1 and CDR2 from the germline V gene are GTSNPN and SVGIG (reference sequence). The CDR3 is made up of 12 amino acids. CDR3 nucleotides: TGTGCCTGGACAGGGCCGAAGTACGAGCAGTACTTC. This translates into CAWTGPKYEQYF.

The V and J genes are TRBV10-3 and TRBJ2-2; D unclear. From germline, CDR1 is ENHRY and CDR2 SYGVKD. CDR3 size: 15 residues. The V and J ends lost 0 bases and 4 bases respectively, with 9 bases between them. This CDR3 reads CAISESTGGTGELFF. As DNA, the CDR3 is TGTGCCATCAGTGAGTCAACCGGCGGCACCGGGGAGCTGTTTTTT.

The V and J genes are TRBV7-2 and TRBJ2-4; D not resolved. The CDR3 extends over 16 amino acids. Trimming cost V 2 bases and J 0 bases, with 11 bases left between them. Germline V gives CDR1 SGHTA, CDR2 FQGNSA. The CDR3 DNA follows: TGTGCCAGCAGCTTATCTGGGTATCTAGCCAAAAACATTCAGTACTTC. This translates into CASSLSGYLAKNIQYF.

The chain has TRBV20-1 and TRBJ1-2, with 7 bases that match TRBD1. V was clipped by 6 bases and J by 8 bases; unmatched bases: 6. Germline lookup yields CDR1 DFQATT and CDR2 SNEGSKA (reference sequence). This CDR3 comprises 11 residues. In nucleotides, the CDR3 is TGCAGTGCCGCGACAGGGCGGGGCTACACCTTC. It translates to CSAATGRGYTF.

V and J are TRBV6-5 and TRBJ1-2; D gene ambiguous. Between the trimmed V and J ends, which lost 4 bases and 4 bases, there was a span of 10 bases. CDR1 is MNHEY, CDR2 SVGAGI, per germline. The CDR3 consists of 13 residues. The CDR3 loop reads CASSSERTYGYTF. The CDR3 DNA is TGTGCCAGCAGTTCTGAGAGAACCTATGGCTACACCTTC.

The rearrangement links TRBV5-6 to TRBJ2-7, with D unclear. Germline V lookup: CDR1 SGHDT, CDR2 YYEEEE. The CDR3 is 12 residues long. V dropped 1 base and J dropped 8 bases, with 10 bases sitting between them. CDR3 region: CASSLRASQQYF. In DNA, the CDR3 is TGTGCCAGCAGCTTGCGCGCTTCCCAGCAGTACTTC. Filled out from reference TRBV5-6 and TRBJ2-7, the complete variable domain reads DAGVTQSPTHLIKTRGQQVTLRCSPKSGHDTVSWYQQALGQGPQFIFQYYEEEERQRGNFPDRFSGHQFPNYSSELNVNALLLGDSALYLCASSLRASQQYFGPGTRLTVT.

J is TRBJ2-2 and V is TRBV19, with 8 bases aligning to TRBD2. The germline V gene has CDR1 LNHDA and CDR2 SQIVND (reference sequence). V dropped 4 bases and J dropped 3; count of bases not matched to a gene: 7. This CDR3 has 16 amino acids. The CDR3 coding sequence is TGTGCCAGTAGTAGAGGGATAGCGGGATACACCGGGGAGCTGTTTTTT. Residues: CASSRGIAGYTGELFF.

The V call is TRBV7-2, the J call TRBJ2-1, with 8 bases identical to TRBD1. The V segment lost 5 bases and the J segment 0 bases; nucleotides outside the gene matches: 12. The CDR3 contains 18 residues. From germline, CDR1 is SGHTA and CDR2 FQGNSA. The CDR3 spells CASSLTGGPGHSYNEQFF. As DNA, the CDR3 is TGTGCCAGCAGCCTAACAGGGGGTCCGGGGCACTCCTACAATGAGCAGTTCTTC.